These 20 T cell receptor beta chains were all obtained from the same sample, sequenced in a study of sequential checkpoint blockade in melanoma. Profiled with immunoSEQ multiplex PCR; TCRdb holds only in-frame clones, not every one. The repertoire holds about 27,000 clones, approximately 80% seen once, with about an eighth in the top ten. This sample's treatment: randomized to nivolumab then ipilimumab (arm A) or the reverse (arm B). The sample consisted of CD8+ T cells sorted from blood (inferred from file names), taken from a patient given nivolumab and ipilimumab in sequence. The source is a human donor with melanoma.

The rearrangement uses TRBV4-1 and TRBJ1-4; TRBD1 might be the D (5 bases). The germline gives CDR1 MGHRA, CDR2 YSYEKL. The CDR3 is 13 amino acids. Trimming pared 4 bases from V and 7 bases from J, leaving 10 bases between. This CDR3 is CASSPGHGEKLFF. The CDR3 nucleotides read TGCGCCAGCAGCCCAGGGCATGGTGAAAAACTGTTTTTT.

The rearrangement joins TRBV29-1 to TRBJ1-3; D is perhaps TRBD1 (6 bases). Trimming pared 7 bases from V and 4 bases from J, leaving 17 bases between. Germline CDR1 is SQVTM and CDR2 is ANQGSEA. The CDR3 has 14 amino acids. CDR3 nucleotide sequence: TGCAGCGCCTCTGGGACACCTGGGGGAAACACCATATATTTT. Protein product: CSASGTPGGNTIYF.

This clone showed up just a few times. This chain connects TRBV25-1 to TRBJ1-3; no definite D call. The V gene's germline CDR1 is MGHDK and CDR2 SYGVNS. The V end was cut by 6 bases, the J end by 5 bases, with 8 bases between. The CDR3 totals 12 residues. CDR3 nucleotide sequence: TGTGCCAGCAGGGGAGCAAGAAACACCATATATTTT. This gives the protein CASRGARNTIYF.

This clone showed up just a few times. The chain carries TRBV7-9 and TRBJ2-5; 7 bases match TRBD2. The germline V gene encodes CDR1 SEHNR and CDR2 FQNEAQ (reference sequence). After removal of 5 bases from V and 1 base from J, the junction contained 7 bases not matched to a gene. The CDR3 consists of 15 residues. The chain's CDR3 is CASSRERGLQETQYF. Here the CDR3 DNA reads TGTGCCAGCAGCCGGGAGCGGGGCCTCCAAGAGACCCAGTACTTC.

This clone was detected only a few times. J is TRBJ1-3 and V is TRBV6-6; possibly TRBD1 for D (5 bases). The germline V gene has CDR1 MNHNY and CDR2 SVGAGI (reference sequence). V dropped 2 bases and J dropped 0 bases, with 5 bases sitting between them. The CDR3 loop spans 14 amino acids. The CDR3 coding sequence is TGTGCCAGCAGTTACACAGGCTCTGGAAACACCATATATTTT. It yields the protein CASSYTGSGNTIYF.

This clone was seen a handful of times. The chain combines TRBV4-2 with TRBJ1-1; D perhaps matches TRBD1 (5 bases). CDR3 length: 12 residues. The V end lost 5 bases, the J end lost 8 bases, and 12 bases lay between the germline ends. Germline V gene sequence: CDR1 LGHNA, CDR2 YNFKEQ. The CDR3: CASSLGGNEAFF. CDR3 nucleotides: TGTGCCAGCAGCTTGGGGGGGAACGAAGCTTTCTTT.

The CDR3 nucleotides are TGTGCCAGTAACGGACAGGGGACTTTCACAGATACGCAGTATTTT. Amino acids: CASNGQGTFTDTQYF. This chain connects TRBV19 to TRBJ2-3, with 9 bases identical to TRBD1. Germline V gene data show CDR1 as LNHDA and CDR2 as SQIVND (reference sequence). Losses at the gene ends were 7 bases for V and 2 bases for J; bases not matched to a gene: 7. There are 15 residues in the CDR3.

The J gene is TRBJ2-5, the V gene TRBV30, with TRBD1 identical over 10 bases. The V segment lost 5 bases and the J segment 7 bases; nucleotides outside the gene matches: 4. There are 12 residues in the CDR3. The germline CDR1 and CDR2 sequences are GTSNPN and SVGIG (reference sequence). CDR3 in DNA: TGTGCCTGGGGGACAGGGGTTGGGACCCAGTACTTC. This sequence encodes CAWGTGVGTQYF.

The chain combines TRBV9 with TRBJ2-2, with D possibly being TRBD2 (5 bases). V lost 2 bases and J lost 7, with 9 bases in between. The CDR3 is 13 residues long. Per germline, CDR1 SGDLS and CDR2 YYNGEE. The CDR3: CASSVRVYGELFF. The CDR3 nucleotides read TGTGCCAGCAGCGTGAGGGTTTACGGGGAGCTGTTTTTT.

This clone was counted only a few times. This chain uses TRBV19 with TRBJ2-5, with D hard to call. CDR1 is LNHDA and CDR2 is SQIVND in the germline V gene (reference sequence). V gave up 4 bases and J gave up 4 bases, with 13 bases separating them. The CDR3 has 14 residues. CDR3 sequence (DNA): TGTGCCAGTAGTACCCGAGACTTTCCAGAGACCCAGTACTTC. Translating gives CASSTRDFPETQYF.

This chain uses TRBV5-1 with TRBJ2-7; TRBD1 matches 7 bases. V dropped 0 bases and J dropped 2; count of bases not matched to a gene: 8. Germline loops: CDR1 SGHRS, CDR2 YFSETQ. This CDR3 contains 16 residues. This CDR3 reads CASSLASGGDPYEQYF. DNA for the CDR3: TGCGCCAGCAGCTTGGCATCAGGGGGTGACCCCTACGAGCAGTACTTC. The full variable domain, its missing parts supplied by reference TRBV5-1 and TRBJ2-7, is KAGVTQTPRYLIKTRGQQVTLSCSPISGHRSVSWYQQTPGQGLQFLFEYFSETQRNKGNFPGRFSGRQFSNSRSEMNVSTLELGDSALYLCASSLASGGDPYEQYFGPGTRLTVT.

The chain uses TRBV7-6 and TRBJ2-2; 8 bases are a match to TRBD2. Germline CDR1 SGHVS, CDR2 FNYEAQ. The V segment lost 4 bases and the J segment 5 bases; nucleotides outside the gene matches: 0. CDR3 size: 13 residues. The CDR3 loop is CASSSGGTGELFF. The CDR3 nucleotides are TGTGCCAGCAGCTCGGGGGGGACCGGGGAGCTGTTTTTT. Full variable domain (remainder filled in from reference TRBV7-6 and TRBJ2-2): GAGVSQSPRYKVTKRGQDVALRCDPISGHVSLYWYRQALGQGPEFLTYFNYEAQQDKSGLPNDRFSAERPEGSISTLTIQRTEQRDSAMYRCASSSGGTGELFFGEGSRLTVL.

This sequence joins TRBV7-9 and TRBJ2-4; D is unclear. CDR3 length: 16 residues. CDR1 and CDR2 (germline): SEHNR, FQNEAQ (reference sequence). Trimming stripped 6 bases from V and 1 base from J, with 16 bases between. This chain's CDR3 is CASRFTASEAKNIQYF. The CDR3 region has the DNA TGTGCCAGCAGATTTACAGCCTCTGAGGCCAAAAACATTCAGTACTTC.

The chain carries TRBV4-1 and TRBJ2-2; 7 bases align to TRBD2. V trimming: 4 bases; J trimming: 3 bases; junction bases outside the gene matches: 5. The CDR3 is made up of 15 amino acids. CDR1 is MGHRA and CDR2 is YSYEKL in the germline V gene. As DNA, the CDR3 is TGCGCCAGCAGCCGTGGCCGGGGGGACACCGGGGAGCTGTTTTTT. This gives the protein CASSRGRGDTGELFF.

The gene calls are TRBV7-8 and TRBJ2-3, with TRBD1 identical over 7 bases. V gave up 2 bases and J gave up 0 bases; unmatched junction bases: 2. Germline lookup yields CDR1 SGHVS and CDR2 FQNEAQ. The CDR3 is 15 residues long. The CDR3 protein is CASSLRGRSTDTQYF. CDR3 coding DNA: TGTGCCAGCAGCTTAAGGGGGCGTAGCACAGATACGCAGTATTTT. The full variable domain, completed using reference TRBV7-8 and TRBJ2-3, is GAGVSQSPRYKVAKRGQDVALRCDPISGHVSLFWYQQALGQGPEFLTYFQNEAQLDKSGLPSDRFFAERPEGSVSTLKIQRTQQEDSAVYLCASSLRGRSTDTQYFGPGTRLTVL.

The V call is TRBV5-1, the J call TRBJ1-2; 9 bases agree with TRBD1. Germline assignment: CDR1 SGHRS and CDR2 YFSETQ. Trimming at V came to 4 bases and at J to 0 bases, leaving 10 bases not matched to a gene. The CDR3 has 17 amino acids. The CDR3 bases are TGCGCCAGCAGCCATACAGGGGGCATCCTAGCTAACTATGGCTACACCTTC. Translating gives CASSHTGGILANYGYTF.

The V call is TRBV4-3, the J call TRBJ2-2, with TRBD2 matching 10 bases. Germline CDR1 reads LGHNA; CDR2 reads YSLEER. With V trimmed by 8 bases and J by 5 bases, 8 bases remained unmatched. The CDR3 is 15 amino acids. This CDR3 is CASAEAGGPTGELFF. The CDR3 DNA reads as TGCGCCAGCGCCGAAGCGGGGGGGCCGACCGGGGAGCTGTTTTTT.

The rearrangement links TRBV4-3 to TRBJ2-5; perhaps TRBD2 as D (6 bases). This CDR3 has 17 amino acids. CDR1 LGHNA and CDR2 YSLEER come from the germline V gene. V shed 0 bases and J shed 1 base, with 15 bases lying between them. The CDR3 sequence: CASSQDLFFGGQETQYF. CDR3 nucleotide sequence: TGCGCCAGCAGCCAAGATCTTTTTTTCGGGGGCCAAGAGACCCAGTACTTC.

This sequence joins TRBV7-9 and TRBJ2-3; D gene unclear. Germline V CDR1 and CDR2: SEHNR, FQNEAQ (reference sequence). The length of the CDR3 is 13 residues. V lost 2 bases and J lost 6, with 9 bases in between. This chain's CDR3 is CASSLSSEDTQYF. The CDR3 DNA reads TGTGCCAGCAGCTTAAGCAGCGAGGATACGCAGTATTTT.

This clone was seen a few times. V usage is TRBV7-6 and J usage is TRBJ1-6; D unclear. V lost 2 bases, J lost 2 bases, and 10 bases lay in between. Germline assignment: CDR1 SGHVS and CDR2 FNYEAQ. The CDR3 has 16 amino acids. The DNA for the CDR3 is TGTGCCAGCAGCTTACTCTCGCAGACCTATAATTCACCCCTCCACTTT. Residues: CASSLLSQTYNSPLHF.